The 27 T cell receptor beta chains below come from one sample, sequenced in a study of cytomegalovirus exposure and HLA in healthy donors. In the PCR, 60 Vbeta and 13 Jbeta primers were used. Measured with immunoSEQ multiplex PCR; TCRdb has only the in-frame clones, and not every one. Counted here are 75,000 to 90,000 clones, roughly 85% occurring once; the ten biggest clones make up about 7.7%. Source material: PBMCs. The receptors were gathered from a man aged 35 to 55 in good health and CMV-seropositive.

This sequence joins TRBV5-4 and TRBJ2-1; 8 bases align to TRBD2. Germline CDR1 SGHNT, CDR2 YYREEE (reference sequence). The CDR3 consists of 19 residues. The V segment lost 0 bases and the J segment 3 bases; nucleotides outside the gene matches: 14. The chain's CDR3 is CASSLGSPTGGGIYNEQFF. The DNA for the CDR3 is TGTGCCAGCAGCTTGGGTTCTCCAACGGGGGGGGGAATCTACAATGAGCAGTTCTTC.

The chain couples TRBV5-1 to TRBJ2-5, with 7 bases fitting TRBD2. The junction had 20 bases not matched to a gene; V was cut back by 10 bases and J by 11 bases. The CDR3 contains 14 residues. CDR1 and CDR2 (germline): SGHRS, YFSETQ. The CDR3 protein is CASSRGEGRFEQYF. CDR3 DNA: TGCGCCTCTAGCCGGGGGGAGGGCCGGTTTGAGCAGTACTTC.

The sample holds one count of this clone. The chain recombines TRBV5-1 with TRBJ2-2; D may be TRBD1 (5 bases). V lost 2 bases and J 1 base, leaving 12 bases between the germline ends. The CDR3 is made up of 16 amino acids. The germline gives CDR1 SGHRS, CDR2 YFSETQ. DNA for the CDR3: TGCGCCAGCAGCTTTTGGCAGGGAAAGAACACCGGGGAGCTGTTTTTT. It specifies CASSFWQGKNTGELFF.

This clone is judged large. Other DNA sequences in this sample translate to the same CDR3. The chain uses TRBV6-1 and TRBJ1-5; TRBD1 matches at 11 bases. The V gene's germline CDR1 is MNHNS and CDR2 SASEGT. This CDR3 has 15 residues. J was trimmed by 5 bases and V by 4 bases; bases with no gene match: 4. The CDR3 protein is CASSGRDRGDQPQHF. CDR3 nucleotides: TGTGCCAGCAGTGGACGGGACAGGGGGGATCAGCCCCAGCATTTT.

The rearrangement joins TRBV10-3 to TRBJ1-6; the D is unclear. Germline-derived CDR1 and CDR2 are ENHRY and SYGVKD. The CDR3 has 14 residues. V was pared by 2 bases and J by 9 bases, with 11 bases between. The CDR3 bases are TGTGCCATCAGTGAGGACATCGGTGGTTCACCCCTCCACTTT. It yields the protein CAISEDIGGSPLHF.

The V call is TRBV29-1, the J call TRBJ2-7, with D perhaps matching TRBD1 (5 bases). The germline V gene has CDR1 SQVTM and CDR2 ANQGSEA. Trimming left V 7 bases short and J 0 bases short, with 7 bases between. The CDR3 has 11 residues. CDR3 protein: CSAGHSYEQYF. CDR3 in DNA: TGCAGCGCAGGGCACTCCTACGAGCAGTACTTC.

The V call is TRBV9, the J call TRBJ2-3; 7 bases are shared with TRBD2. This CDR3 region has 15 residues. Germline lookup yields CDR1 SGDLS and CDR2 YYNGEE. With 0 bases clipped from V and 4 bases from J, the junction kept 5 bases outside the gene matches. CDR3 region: CASSVASGWSDTQYF. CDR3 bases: TGTGCCAGCAGCGTAGCTAGCGGATGGTCAGATACGCAGTATTTT. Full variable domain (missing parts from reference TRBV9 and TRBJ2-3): DSGVTQTPKHLITATGQRVTLRCSPRSGDLSVYWYQQSLDQGLQFLIQYYNGEERAKGNILERFSAQQFPDLHSELNLSSLELGDSALYFCASSVASGWSDTQYFGPGTRLTVL.

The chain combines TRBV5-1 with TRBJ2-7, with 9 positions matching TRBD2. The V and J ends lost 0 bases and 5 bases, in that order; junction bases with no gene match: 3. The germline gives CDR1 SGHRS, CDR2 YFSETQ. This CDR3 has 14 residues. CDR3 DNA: TGCGCCAGCAGCTTGGCCGCTAGCGGGGACGAGCAGTACTTC. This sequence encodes CASSLAASGDEQYF.

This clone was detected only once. CDR3 sequence: CASSLAHSEYEQYF. Here the CDR3 DNA reads TGCGCCAGCAGCTTGGCGCATTCTGAGTACGAGCAGTACTTC. The chain couples TRBV5-1 to TRBJ2-7; D gene uncertain. There are 14 residues in the CDR3. CDR1 is SGHRS and CDR2 is YFSETQ in the germline V gene. With 0 bases removed from V and 4 bases from J, the gap between germline ends came to 11 bases.

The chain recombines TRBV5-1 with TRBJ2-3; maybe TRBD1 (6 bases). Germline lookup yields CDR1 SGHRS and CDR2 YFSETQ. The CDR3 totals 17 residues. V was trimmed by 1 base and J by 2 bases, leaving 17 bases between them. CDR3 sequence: CASSLLGAQGHTDTQYF. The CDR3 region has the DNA TGCGCCAGCAGCTTGTTGGGCGCCCAGGGGCACACAGATACGCAGTATTTT.

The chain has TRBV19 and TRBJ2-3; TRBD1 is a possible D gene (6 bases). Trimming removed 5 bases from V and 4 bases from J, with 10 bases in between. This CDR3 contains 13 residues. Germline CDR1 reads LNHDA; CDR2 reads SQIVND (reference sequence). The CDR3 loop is CASSVRGPDTQYF. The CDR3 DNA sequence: TGTGCCAGTAGTGTCAGGGGACCAGATACGCAGTATTTT.

The CDR3 loop reads CASSLGRTGRVNTEAFF. The CDR3 region has the DNA TGCGCCAGCAGCTTGGGAAGGACAGGGAGGGTGAACACTGAAGCTTTCTTT. The chain is built from TRBV5-1 and TRBJ1-1, with 8 bases matching TRBD1. The V gene end was trimmed by 0 bases and the J gene end by 0 bases; junction bases not matched to a gene: 7. There are 17 residues in the CDR3. Germline V CDR1 and CDR2: SGHRS, YFSETQ.

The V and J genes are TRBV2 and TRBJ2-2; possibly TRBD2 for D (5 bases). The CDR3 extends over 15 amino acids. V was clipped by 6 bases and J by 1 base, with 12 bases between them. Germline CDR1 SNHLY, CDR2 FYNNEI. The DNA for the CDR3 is TGTGCCAGCAGGGAGGACTGGGGGAACACCGGGGAGCTGTTTTTT. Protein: CASREDWGNTGELFF.

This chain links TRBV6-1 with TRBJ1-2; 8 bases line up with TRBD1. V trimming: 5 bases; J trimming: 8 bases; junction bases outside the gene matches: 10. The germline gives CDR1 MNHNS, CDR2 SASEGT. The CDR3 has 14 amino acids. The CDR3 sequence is CASSRTGKSEGYTF. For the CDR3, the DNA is TGTGCCAGCAGTCGGACAGGGAAGAGTGAAGGCTACACCTTC.

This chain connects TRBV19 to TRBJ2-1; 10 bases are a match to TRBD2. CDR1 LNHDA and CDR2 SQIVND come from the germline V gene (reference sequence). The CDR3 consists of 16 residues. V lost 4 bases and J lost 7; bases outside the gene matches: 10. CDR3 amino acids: CASSSLVAGGRNEQFF. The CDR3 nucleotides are TGTGCCAGTAGTAGCCTCGTAGCGGGAGGACGTAATGAGCAGTTCTTC.

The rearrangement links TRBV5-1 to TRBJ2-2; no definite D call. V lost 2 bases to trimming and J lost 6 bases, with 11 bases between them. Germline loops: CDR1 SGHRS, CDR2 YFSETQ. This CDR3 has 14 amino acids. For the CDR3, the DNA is TGCGCCAGCAGCTTTCTGGTTGAGGCCGGGGAGCTGTTTTTT. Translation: CASSFLVEAGELFF.

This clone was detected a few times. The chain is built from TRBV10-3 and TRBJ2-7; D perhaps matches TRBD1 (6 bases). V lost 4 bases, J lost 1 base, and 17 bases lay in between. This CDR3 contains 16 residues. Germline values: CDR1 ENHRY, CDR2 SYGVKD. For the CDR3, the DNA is TGTGCCATCAGTGGGGCCCAGGGGCTCGGGTCCTACGAGCAGTACTTC. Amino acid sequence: CAISGAQGLGSYEQYF.

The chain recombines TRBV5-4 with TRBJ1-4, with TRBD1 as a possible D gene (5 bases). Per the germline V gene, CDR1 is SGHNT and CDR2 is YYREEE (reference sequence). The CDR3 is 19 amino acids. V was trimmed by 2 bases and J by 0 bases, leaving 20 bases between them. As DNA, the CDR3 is TGTGCCAGCAGCTTAAGGGGAAGGCAGGGTTACTCAACTAATGAAAAACTGTTTTTT. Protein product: CASSLRGRQGYSTNEKLFF.

CDR3 region: CASSLRTGNSYEQYF. DNA for the CDR3: TGTGCCAGCAGCCTACGGACAGGTAACTCCTACGAGCAGTACTTC. This chain connects TRBV7-6 to TRBJ2-7, with 7 nucleotides matching TRBD1. The junction had 7 bases not matched to a gene; V was cut back by 5 bases and J by 0 bases. The CDR3 is 15 residues long. Per the germline V gene, CDR1 is SGHVS and CDR2 is FNYEAQ.

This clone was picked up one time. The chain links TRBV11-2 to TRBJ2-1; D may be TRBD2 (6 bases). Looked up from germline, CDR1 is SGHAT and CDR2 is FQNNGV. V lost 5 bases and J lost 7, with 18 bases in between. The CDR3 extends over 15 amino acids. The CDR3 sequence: CASSQAHLRGNEQFF. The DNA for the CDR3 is TGTGCCAGCAGCCAGGCTCACCTTCGGGGGAATGAGCAGTTCTTC.

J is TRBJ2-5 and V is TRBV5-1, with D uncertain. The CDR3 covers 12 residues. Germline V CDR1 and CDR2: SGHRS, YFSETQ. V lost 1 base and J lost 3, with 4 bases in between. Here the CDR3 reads CASSLPEETQYF. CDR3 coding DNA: TGCGCCAGCAGCTTGCCGGAAGAGACCCAGTACTTC.

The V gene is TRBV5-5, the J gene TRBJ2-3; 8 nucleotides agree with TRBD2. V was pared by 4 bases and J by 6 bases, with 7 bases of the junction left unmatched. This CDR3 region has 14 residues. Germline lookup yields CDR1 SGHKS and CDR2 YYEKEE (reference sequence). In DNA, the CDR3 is TGTGCCAGCAGCCCTACTAGCGGCCCCGATACGCAGTATTTT. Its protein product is CASSPTSGPDTQYF.

The CDR3 loop is CASSDSRTDTQYF. DNA for the CDR3: TGCGCCAGCTCCGACTCACGCACAGATACGCAGTATTTT. This chain joins TRBV10-2 and TRBJ2-3; D ambiguous. CDR1 WSHSY and CDR2 SAAADI come from the germline V gene. The CDR3 has 13 amino acids. V lost 8 bases, J lost 1 base, and 10 bases lay in between.

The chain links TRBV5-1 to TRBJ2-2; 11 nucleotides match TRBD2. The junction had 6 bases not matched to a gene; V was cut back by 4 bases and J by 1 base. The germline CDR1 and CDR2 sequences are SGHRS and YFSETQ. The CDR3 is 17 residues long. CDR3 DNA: TGCGCCAGCAGCCCGGGGACTAGCGGCCAGAACACCGGGGAGCTGTTTTTT. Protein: CASSPGTSGQNTGELFF.

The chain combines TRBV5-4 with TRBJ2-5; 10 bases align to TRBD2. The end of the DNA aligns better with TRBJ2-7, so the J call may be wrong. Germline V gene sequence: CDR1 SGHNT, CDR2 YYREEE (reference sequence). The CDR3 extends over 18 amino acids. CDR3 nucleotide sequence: TGTGCCAGCAGCCGGACTAGCGGCCACCTGAGCCTGAGGGACGAGCAGTACTTC. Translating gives CASSRTSGHLSLRDEQYF.

CDR3 sequence reads: CASLDTSTYEQYF. The CDR3 nucleotides are TGTGCCAGCCTGGACACTAGCACCTACGAGCAGTACTTC. V and J are TRBV28 and TRBJ2-5, with a weak D call TRBD2 (6 bases). The J call may be mistaken, given a closer DNA end match to TRBJ2-7. CDR1 MDHEN and CDR2 SYDVKM come from the germline V gene. The CDR3 is made up of 13 amino acids.

CDR3 sequence: CASSSPGQGQETQYF. The CDR3 region has the DNA TGTGCCAGCAGTTCCCCGGGACAGGGACAAGAGACCCAGTACTTC. The chain is built from TRBV6-5 and TRBJ2-5; TRBD1 matches at 9 bases. Looked up from germline, CDR1 is MNHEY and CDR2 is SVGAGI. The J segment lost 2 bases and the V segment lost 4 bases, leaving 5 bases of the junction unmatched. The CDR3 extends over 15 amino acids.